Listed below are T cell receptor beta chains from one sample, sequenced in a study of T-cell reconstitution after alpha-beta-depleted transplantation in children. One entry per CDR3 protein, called by TCRdb with MiXCR from the PCR reads. The table has around 680,000 distinct CDR3 sequences, roughly 15% seen once. Sample: PBMCs from the stem cell graft donor, taken from the stem cell graft. Source of these receptors: a human donor who donated a stem cell graft to a child with acute myeloid leukemia. CDR3s include the opening cysteine and the closing phenylalanine or tryptophan. The D gene is left open where the match is weak. Size is stated for part of the rows, as once, few or many counts, or as a class when the clone is expanded.

D gene	V gene	clone size	CDR3 length	J gene	CDR3 DNA	CDR3 protein
NA	TRBV29-1	many	14	TRBJ1-3	TGCAGCGTTGAGTTCCGGGGCCCTGGAAACACCATATATTTT	CSVEFRGPGNTIYF
TRBD2	TRBV5-1	once	14	TRBJ2-3	TGCGCCAGCCTCGAGGGACTAGAAACAGATACGCAGTATTTT	CASLEGLETDTQYF
NA	TRBV12-3/TRBV12-4	many	12	TRBJ2-1	TGTGCCAGCAGTTGGGGGAACAATGAGCAGTTCTTC	CASSWGNNEQFF
NA	TRBV29-1	many	14	TRBJ2-2	TGCAGCGTGCCACAGCCCGCGAACACCGGGGAGCTGTTTTTT	CSVPQPANTGELFF
NA	TRBV29-1	NA	15	TRBJ2-1	TGCAGCGTTGGCAGACTAGGGAACTCCTACAATGAGCAGTTCTTC	CSVGRLGNSYNEQFF
NA	TRBV12-3/TRBV12-4	few	14	TRBJ1-3	TGTGCCAGCAGTTTATCTGGGGGCGGAAACACCATATATTTT	CASSLSGGGNTIYF
NA	TRBV6-1	NA	15	TRBJ1-2	TGTGCCAGCAGTGAAGGGCAGGGAATTATTGTCGGCTACACCTTC	CASSEGQGIIVGYTF
NA	TRBV5-6	many	11	TRBJ2-1	TGTGCCTCCCGGGAAGGTGGTGAGCAGTTCTTC	CASREGGEQFF
TRBD2	TRBV20-1	NA	16	TRBJ2-1	TGCTGTGCTAGAGATCCCCTAGCGGGGGGAAACAATGAGCAGTTCTTC	CCARDPLAGGNNEQFF
TRBD1	TRBV20-1	many	14	TRBJ2-3	TGCAGTGCTCCCCAGGGGGCGCGAGGGGATACGCAGTATTTT	CSAPQGARGDTQYF
NA	TRBV28	many	11	TRBJ1-2	TGTGCCAGCAGTTTGTCGGATGGCTACACCTTC	CASSLSDGYTF
NA	TRBV20-1	many	14	TRBJ2-3	TGCAGTGCTAGGCGGCGAGATAGCACAGATACGCAGTATTTT	CSARRRDSTDTQYF
TRBD2	TRBV5-6	few	16	TRBJ2-3	TGTGCCAGCAGCCTTGGAGCGGGGGCGATCACAGATACGCAGTATTTT	CASSLGAGAITDTQYF
NA	TRBV7-9	few	14	TRBJ2-1	TGTGCCAGCAGCTTTATGGCAACTCACAATGAGCAGTTCTTC	CASSFMATHNEQFF
NA	TRBV6-2/TRBV6-3	NA	18	TRBJ2-1	TGTGCCAGCAGTTACCCAGGACCGAGAACGACTACGGGTAATGAGCAGTTCTTC	CASSYPGPRTTTGNEQFF